What follows are 20 T cell receptor beta chains derived from one specimen sequenced in a study of cytomegalovirus exposure and HLA in healthy donors. Sequencing used immunoSEQ multiplex PCR; TCRdb keeps in-frame clones, though not all of them. The sample carries some 110,000 clones, 88% recorded once. What was sequenced was PBMCs. These receptors came from a woman between 18 and 29 years old in good health and CMV-seropositive.

The V call is TRBV4-2, the J call TRBJ1-3; 7 bases fit TRBD1. Germline-derived CDR1 and CDR2 are LGHNA and YNFKEQ. The ends lost 2 bases at V and 2 bases at J; junction bases unmatched: 6. The CDR3 has 16 amino acids. CDR3 coding DNA: TGTGCCAGCAGCCAATCCTACAGGGGCCCTGGAAACACCATATATTTT. Its protein product is CASSQSYRGPGNTIYF.

The chain carries TRBV6-6 and TRBJ1-3; 7 nucleotides align to TRBD1. Trimming took 4 bases from V and 0 from J; bases not matched to a gene: 3. Germline V lookup: CDR1 MNHNY, CDR2 SVGAGI (reference sequence). CDR3 size: 15 residues. CDR3 coding DNA: TGTGCCAGCAGTTCGGGACAGCCCTCTGGAAACACCATATATTTT. Translating it yields CASSSGQPSGNTIYF.

The chain has TRBV27 and TRBJ2-7; 9 nucleotides agree with TRBD1. The CDR3 length is 16 residues. Germline lookup yields CDR1 MNHEY and CDR2 SMNVEV (reference sequence). The J segment lost 6 bases and the V segment lost 2 bases, leaving 11 bases of the junction unmatched. In DNA, the CDR3 is TGTGCCAGCAGTTTAACTCCGGGACAGGGATTGGTCGAGCAGTACTTC. It codes for CASSLTPGQGLVEQYF.

V is TRBV6-1 and J is TRBJ2-1; no clear D. Germline V lookup: CDR1 MNHNS, CDR2 SASEGT. The CDR3 is made up of 11 amino acids. V gave up 6 bases and J gave up 8 bases, with 8 bases separating them. CDR3 DNA sequence: TGTGCCAGCAGCATAGTGTATGAGCAGTTCTTC. Protein: CASSIVYEQFF.

This clone turned up a few times. The chain has TRBV5-1 and TRBJ1-2; 10 bases agree with TRBD1. Germline CDR1 is SGHRS and CDR2 is YFSETQ. This CDR3 spans 14 amino acids. With V trimmed by 0 bases and J by 6 bases, 2 bases remained unmatched. CDR3 region: CASSLGDRGNGYTF. The CDR3 coding sequence is TGCGCCAGCAGCTTGGGGGACAGGGGCAATGGCTACACCTTC.

This rearrangement joins TRBV29-1 to TRBJ1-4; possibly TRBD1 for D (5 bases). This CDR3 region has 13 residues. V was trimmed by 4 bases and J by 5 bases, leaving 11 bases between them. Germline V gene lookup returns CDR1 SQVTM and CDR2 ANQGSEA. In DNA, the CDR3 is TGCAGCGTTGGCGAGAGGACAAATGAAAAACTGTTTTTT. It yields the protein CSVGERTNEKLFF.

This rearrangement joins TRBV5-4 to TRBJ1-2; 10 bases match TRBD1. CDR1 is SGHNT and CDR2 is YYREEE in the germline V gene (reference sequence). The CDR3 is made up of 15 amino acids. Unmatched junction bases numbered 9, after V lost 4 bases and J lost 6 bases. The CDR3 bases are TGTGCCAGCAGCCGGGACAGGGGATCTCGCGATGGCTACACCTTC. Translating gives CASSRDRGSRDGYTF.

This rearrangement joins TRBV7-2 to TRBJ2-5; possible D gene TRBD1, 6 bases. This CDR3 has 14 amino acids. With 3 bases removed from V and 4 bases from J, the gap between germline ends came to 12 bases. From germline, CDR1 is SGHTA and CDR2 FQGNSA. CDR3 sequence: CASSLSRGGETQYF. CDR3 bases: TGTGCCAGCAGCTTGTCCAGGGGTGGAGAGACCCAGTACTTC.

The rearrangement links TRBV19 to TRBJ1-5; the match to TRBD1 covers 7 bases. Germline V CDR1 and CDR2: LNHDA, SQIVND (reference sequence). V was clipped by 4 bases and J by 0 bases; unmatched bases: 6. There are 16 residues in the CDR3. For the CDR3, the DNA is TGTGCCAGTAGTACGCTAGGGGGCAATAGCAATCAGCCCCAGCATTTT. Amino acids: CASSTLGGNSNQPQHF.

This clone was recorded once. V is TRBV7-8 and J is TRBJ1-2, with TRBD1 as a possible D gene (5 bases). CDR3 length: 16 amino acids. CDR1 is SGHVS, CDR2 FQNEAQ, per germline. V lost 5 bases to trimming and J lost 1 base, with 17 bases between them. Written as DNA, the CDR3 is TGTGCCAGCAGCCACGCTAGGGACTTCGGTAACTATGGCTACACCTTC. Translating it yields CASSHARDFGNYGYTF. Based on the CDR3 plus reference TRBV7-8 and TRBJ1-2, the full variable domain is GAGVSQSPRYKVAKRGQDVALRCDPISGHVSLFWYQQALGQGPEFLTYFQNEAQLDKSGLPSDRFFAERPEGSVSTLKIQRTQQEDSAVYLCASSHARDFGNYGYTFGSGTRLTVV.

J is TRBJ2-3 and V is TRBV4-3; the match to TRBD2 covers 7 bases. This CDR3 has 19 residues. Germline V gene lookup returns CDR1 LGHNA and CDR2 YSLEER. The ends lost 0 bases at V and 0 bases at J; junction bases unmatched: 12. This CDR3 is CASSQDLADQLPSTDTQYF. In DNA, the CDR3 is TGCGCCAGCAGCCAAGACCTAGCGGACCAGCTACCTAGCACAGATACGCAGTATTTT.

The J gene is TRBJ2-3, the V gene TRBV28; 14 nucleotides match TRBD2. This CDR3 is built from 17 residues. J gave up 2 bases and V 5 bases, and 6 bases lay outside the gene matches. Germline values: CDR1 MDHEN, CDR2 SYDVKM. DNA of the CDR3: TGTGCCAGCAGTGGAAGGACTAGCGGGGGGCCCACAGATACGCAGTATTTT. Protein product: CASSGRTSGGPTDTQYF.

The V call is TRBV15, the J call TRBJ2-3; D possibly corresponds to TRBD1 (6 bases). The CDR3 runs 16 residues. Deletions cut 5 bases from V and 2 bases from J, with 17 bases between. The germline CDR1 and CDR2 sequences are LNHNV and YYDKDF (reference sequence). CDR3 bases: TGTGCCACCAGCGTAAACAGGGAACGGTCCACAGATACGCAGTATTTT. This gives the protein CATSVNRERSTDTQYF.

This chain connects TRBV5-5 to TRBJ1-1, with a tentative D call TRBD1 (6 bases). Germline V lookup: CDR1 SGHKS, CDR2 YYEKEE (reference sequence). Trimming removed 4 bases from V and 0 bases from J, with 7 bases in between. This CDR3 contains 13 residues. The CDR3 DNA is TGTGCCAGCAGCGGGACATTGAACACTGAAGCTTTCTTT. Residues: CASSGTLNTEAFF.

The V call is TRBV27, the J call TRBJ2-7, with 7 bases aligning to TRBD1. Germline CDR1 is MNHEY and CDR2 is SMNVEV (reference sequence). The CDR3 consists of 15 residues. V shed 2 bases, J shed 2 bases, and the junction held 6 bases outside the gene matches. Written as DNA, the CDR3 is TGTGCCAGCAGTTTACGGACAGGCCTACCCTACGAGCAGTACTTC. This codes for CASSLRTGLPYEQYF.

The rearrangement uses TRBV5-5 and TRBJ2-7; 8 nucleotides match TRBD1. J was trimmed by 3 bases and V by 1 base; bases with no gene match: 3. The V gene's germline CDR1 is SGHKS and CDR2 YYEKEE (reference sequence). CDR3 size: 14 residues. The CDR3 protein is CASSLLQGGYEQYF. Here the CDR3 DNA reads TGTGCCAGCAGCTTGTTACAGGGGGGCTACGAGCAGTACTTC.

This clone was counted a single time. The chain carries TRBV28 and TRBJ2-7, with 8 bases lining up with TRBD2. The CDR3 has 14 amino acids. The V and J ends lost 10 bases and 2 bases, in that order; junction bases with no gene match: 10. From germline, CDR1 is MDHEN and CDR2 SYDVKM. The CDR3 coding sequence is TGTGCCACCACCCCCAGCGGGGGCCCCTACGAGCAGTACGTC. It encodes CATTPSGGPYEQYV.

V is TRBV29-1 and J is TRBJ1-3; the D is unclear. From germline, CDR1 is SQVTM and CDR2 ANQGSEA. Trimming removed 6 bases at V and 3 bases at J, with 12 bases between. This CDR3 region has 13 residues. Here the CDR3 DNA reads TGCAGCGTCACCCCCGGGTTTGGAAACACCATATATTTT. Translated: CSVTPGFGNTIYF.

The gene calls are TRBV27 and TRBJ2-1; D possibly corresponds to TRBD1 (8 bases). Germline loops: CDR1 MNHEY, CDR2 SMNVEV (reference sequence). The CDR3 extends over 16 amino acids. V was cut by 2 bases and J by 7 bases, with 18 bases left in between. CDR3 protein: CASSLLGQGGANEQFF. In DNA form, the CDR3 reads TGTGCCAGCAGTTTACTTGGACAGGGAGGGGCGAATGAGCAGTTCTTC.

The chain joins TRBV7-2 to TRBJ2-3, with 8 bases identical to TRBD1. V shed 5 bases, J shed 6 bases, and the junction held 10 bases outside the gene matches. Germline values: CDR1 SGHTA, CDR2 FQGNSA. This CDR3 has 15 amino acids. This CDR3 is CASSPEDRVWDTQYF. The CDR3 nucleotides are TGTGCCAGCAGCCCGGAGGACAGGGTTTGGGATACGCAGTATTTT.